These 27 T cell receptor beta chains came from one sample sequenced in a study of blood T cell repertoires in COVID-19. Produced via immunoSEQ multiplex PCR; TCRdb's table is partial and in-frame only. The sample includes about 190,000 clones, approximately 84% of them seen just once. The specimen sequenced was peripheral blood. These receptors were obtained from an older woman with active or convalescent COVID-19.

The chain recombines TRBV7-7 with TRBJ2-3, with D possibly TRBD2 on 5 matching bases. Germline CDR1 is SSHAT and CDR2 is FNYEAQ (reference sequence). This CDR3 has 16 amino acids. Trimming cost V 3 bases and J 3 bases, with 16 bases left between them. The CDR3 here is CASSFKRRLATDTQYF. CDR3 bases: TGTGCCAGCAGCTTTAAGCGGAGGCTAGCAACAGATACGCAGTATTTT.

The chain has TRBV6-1 and TRBJ2-7, with TRBD1 matching over 9 bases. The CDR3 spans 16 residues. With V trimmed by 1 base and J by 7 bases, 11 bases remained unmatched. Germline assignment: CDR1 MNHNS and CDR2 SASEGT. CDR3 coding DNA: TGTGCCAGCAGTGAAGAACGAAGACAGGGGGGTTATGAGCAGTACTTC. This translates into CASSEERRQGGYEQYF.

This clone appeared a single time. The chain links TRBV18 to TRBJ2-5; D uncertain. Germline-derived CDR1 and CDR2 are KGHSH and LQKENI. The length of the CDR3 is 15 residues. Trimming cost V 3 bases and J 2 bases, with 13 bases left between them. The CDR3 reads CASSPQGTAQETQYF. CDR3 bases: TGTGCCAGCTCACCGCAAGGAACAGCTCAAGAGACCCAGTACTTC.

The V and J genes are TRBV30 and TRBJ1-2; 10 nucleotides align to TRBD1. Per germline, CDR1 GTSNPN and CDR2 SVGIG (reference sequence). The CDR3 is 13 amino acids. J was trimmed by 7 bases and V by 3 bases; bases with no gene match: 5. The CDR3 sequence: CAWRGTGVFGYTF. CDR3 nucleotide sequence: TGTGCCTGGAGAGGGACAGGGGTGTTTGGCTACACCTTC.

The rearrangement joins TRBV10-2 to TRBJ2-1; 7 bases are shared with TRBD2. CDR3 length: 14 amino acids. V lost 0 bases to trimming and J lost 6 bases; unmatched junction nucleotides: 2. CDR1 and CDR2 from the germline V gene are WSHSY and SAAADI. DNA of the CDR3: TGCGCCAGCAGTGAGTCGGCTAGCGGCAATGAGCAGTTCTTC. Translating it yields CASSESASGNEQFF.

The rearrangement uses TRBV5-1 and TRBJ1-5; D is unresolved. The germline CDR1 and CDR2 sequences are SGHRS and YFSETQ. The CDR3 has 14 amino acids. The ends were cut back, 0 bases at V and 2 bases at J, with 6 bases in the middle. CDR3 bases: TGCGCCAGCAGCTTGGCCGGGGGCAATCAGCCCCAGCATTTT. It yields the protein CASSLAGGNQPQHF.

The V call is TRBV18, the J call TRBJ2-7; D is possibly TRBD2 (7 bases). Trimming removed 0 bases from V and 1 base from J, with 19 bases in between. CDR3 length: 18 residues. The germline V gene has CDR1 KGHSH and CDR2 LQKENI. In DNA form, the CDR3 reads TGTGCCAGCTCACCACCCCGAGGAGGGGGGGCCAAATCCTACGAGCAGTACTTC. Protein: CASSPPRGGGAKSYEQYF.

V gene TRBV6-5 combines with J gene TRBJ2-1, with a possible D match to TRBD1 (6 bases). V was cut by 6 bases and J by 0 bases, with 12 bases left in between. The germline CDR1 and CDR2 sequences are MNHEY and SVGAGI. The CDR3 sequence is 15 residues long. CDR3 in DNA: TGTGCCAGCAGCCCAACAGGGAGCTCCTACAATGAGCAGTTCTTC. As protein: CASSPTGSSYNEQFF.

J is TRBJ1-2 and V is TRBV20-1; D perhaps matches TRBD1 (6 bases). The V and J ends lost 3 bases and 8 bases respectively, with 13 bases between them. Germline CDR1 reads DFQATT; CDR2 reads SNEGSKA (reference sequence). The CDR3 is made up of 12 amino acids. The CDR3 loop reads CSASMGHGGYTF. The CDR3, as DNA: TGCAGTGCTAGTATGGGACACGGAGGCTACACCTTC.

Regarding this clone: This sample includes further DNA sequences coding for the same CDR3. The V and J genes are TRBV7-9 and TRBJ1-2; D ambiguous. This CDR3 spans 12 amino acids. V lost 5 bases to trimming and J lost 3 bases, with 7 bases between them. Per the germline V gene, CDR1 is SEHNR and CDR2 is FQNEAQ (reference sequence). DNA for the CDR3: TGTGCCAGCAGCCCCCAGGACTATGGCTACACCTTC. Its translation: CASSPQDYGYTF. Full variable domain (outside the CDR3, taken from reference TRBV7-9 and TRBJ1-2): DTGVSQNPRHKITKRGQNVTFRCDPISEHNRLYWYRQTLGQGPEFLTYFQNEAQLEKSRLLSDRFSAERPKGSFSTLEIQRTEQGDSAMYLCASSPQDYGYTFGSGTRLTVV.

This chain joins TRBV5-1 and TRBJ2-7, with 9 bases that match TRBD1. J was trimmed by 0 bases and V by 6 bases; bases with no gene match: 7. Germline loops: CDR1 SGHRS, CDR2 YFSETQ. The CDR3 consists of 15 residues. The DNA of the CDR3 is TGCGCCAGCAAACAATGGACAGGGGCCTCCTACGAGCAGTACTTC. It is translated as CASKQWTGASYEQYF.

This clone came up a few times. The rearrangement joins TRBV14 to TRBJ2-4; TRBD2 matches 13 bases. The germline V gene has CDR1 SGHDN and CDR2 FVKESK. CDR3 length: 19 residues. V trimming: 3 bases; J trimming: 6 bases; junction bases outside the gene matches: 14. CDR3 DNA sequence: TGTGCCAGCAGCCATTCTCCACCGGGACTAGCGGGATCGGGAAACATTCAGTACTTC. Protein: CASSHSPPGLAGSGNIQYF. Full variable domain (outside the CDR3, taken from reference TRBV14 and TRBJ2-4): EAGVTQFPSHSVIEKGQTVTLRCDPISGHDNLYWYRRVMGKEIKFLLHFVKESKQDESGMPNNRFLAERTGGTYSTLKVQPAELEDSGVYFCASSHSPPGLAGSGNIQYFGAGTRLSVL.

The rearrangement links TRBV28 to TRBJ1-2; D perhaps matches TRBD1 (5 bases). CDR3 length: 11 residues. The ends were cut back, 10 bases at V and 3 bases at J, with 9 bases in the middle. CDR1 and CDR2 (germline): MDHEN, SYDVKM. CDR3 in DNA: TGTGCCACTCGGGGGGACTATGGCTACACCTTC. Amino acids: CATRGDYGYTF.

This chain uses TRBV5-6 with TRBJ2-3; D is perhaps TRBD1 (6 bases). The CDR3 is 17 amino acids. Trimming stripped 1 base from V and 1 base from J, with 16 bases between. Germline lookup yields CDR1 SGHDT and CDR2 YYEEEE. This chain's CDR3 is CASSLYASAGGTDTQYF. The CDR3 region has the DNA TGTGCCAGCAGCTTGTACGCTAGTGCAGGGGGCACAGATACGCAGTATTTT.

CDR3 sequence: CASGETGNTGELFF. The CDR3 DNA sequence: TGTGCCAGTGGGGAGACAGGGAATACCGGGGAGCTGTTTTTT. This chain uses TRBV19 with TRBJ2-2; 7 bases map to TRBD1. The CDR3 is made up of 14 amino acids. The germline V gene has CDR1 LNHDA and CDR2 SQIVND (reference sequence). V dropped 8 bases and J dropped 5; count of bases not matched to a gene: 8. Using reference TRBV19 and TRBJ2-2 for the parts outside the CDR3, the full variable domain is DGGITQSPKYLFRKEGQNVTLSCEQNLNHDAMYWYRQDPGQGLRLIYYSQIVNDFQKGDIAEGYSVSREKKESFPLTVTSAQKNPTAFYLCASGETGNTGELFFGEGSRLTVL.

The chain employs TRBV6-6 and TRBJ2-3; the D gene is possibly TRBD1 (6 bases). This CDR3 is built from 15 residues. Germline CDR1 MNHNY, CDR2 SVGAGI (reference sequence). The V and J ends lost 5 bases and 0 bases respectively, with 12 bases between them. CDR3 region: CASSITRGSTDTQYF. The CDR3, as DNA: TGTGCCAGCAGTATAACTAGGGGGAGCACAGATACGCAGTATTTT.

This clone was counted between two and nine times. The rearrangement links TRBV7-3 to TRBJ2-3; maybe TRBD2 (6 bases). The germline V and J ends were trimmed by 5 bases and 5 bases, with 8 bases remaining between them. CDR3 size: 12 residues. Germline CDR1 reads SGHTA; CDR2 reads FQGTGA. The chain's CDR3 is CASSPEGDTQYF. The CDR3 region has the DNA TGTGCCAGCAGCCCGGAGGGAGATACGCAGTATTTT.

V gene TRBV2 combines with J gene TRBJ2-2; 8 positions agree with TRBD2. Germline CDR1 reads SNHLY; CDR2 reads FYNNEI. V shed 5 bases, J shed 6 bases, and the junction held 8 bases outside the gene matches. The CDR3 spans 15 residues. Here the CDR3 DNA reads TGTGCCAGCAGTATACTAGCGGTGTATGCCGGGGAGCTGTTTTTT. This sequence encodes CASSILAVYAGELFF.

J is TRBJ2-5 and V is TRBV6-1; perhaps TRBD2 as D (6 bases). The CDR3 contains 14 residues. V gave up 1 base and J gave up 5 bases, with 11 bases separating them. The germline V gene has CDR1 MNHNS and CDR2 SASEGT. CDR3: CASSEGSLAETQYF. CDR3 DNA sequence: TGTGCCAGCAGTGAAGGGTCTCTAGCGGAGACCCAGTACTTC.

This clone was seen just once. CDR3 region: CASSLGFGSGELFF. The CDR3 DNA reads as TGTGCCAGCAGCTTAGGATTCGGGTCCGGGGAGCTGTTTTTT. The chain employs TRBV11-3 and TRBJ2-2; no clear D gene. Germline loops: CDR1 SGHNT, CDR2 YENEEA. Trimming took off 1 base at V and 6 bases at J, with 9 bases between the two ends. CDR3 length: 14 residues.

The chain links TRBV27 to TRBJ2-3, with 8 positions matching TRBD1. The CDR3 is 17 amino acids. The V gene's germline CDR1 is MNHEY and CDR2 SMNVEV (reference sequence). The ends lost 4 bases at V and 0 bases at J; junction bases unmatched: 9. CDR3 DNA: TGTGCCAGCAGTTCCGCCGGACAGGGTCAAAGCACAGATACGCAGTATTTT. Amino acids: CASSSAGQGQSTDTQYF.

This clone showed up just a few times. This CDR3 reads CATMPGTGAYEQYF. The CDR3 DNA reads as TGTGCCACCATGCCCGGGACAGGGGCCTACGAGCAGTACTTC. V and J are TRBV10-3 and TRBJ2-7; 10 positions agree with TRBD1. The germline V gene has CDR1 ENHRY and CDR2 SYGVKD. This CDR3 is 14 amino acids long. After removal of 10 bases from V and 2 bases from J, the junction contained 8 bases not matched to a gene.

V usage is TRBV2 and J usage is TRBJ1-2, with D possibly TRBD1 on 6 matching bases. Germline V CDR1 and CDR2: SNHLY, FYNNEI. V gave up 3 bases and J gave up 4 bases, with 12 bases separating them. There are 14 residues in the CDR3. The CDR3 region has the DNA TGTGCCAGCAGTGACCCGGACAGATCCTATGGCTACACCTTC. As protein: CASSDPDRSYGYTF.

The rearrangement uses TRBV5-1 and TRBJ2-3; 9 bases match TRBD1. This CDR3 has 17 amino acids. V lost 2 bases and J lost 1; bases outside the gene matches: 8. CDR1 is SGHRS and CDR2 is YFSETQ in the germline V gene. CDR3 loop: CASSFNSQGAGTDTQYF. Written as DNA, the CDR3 is TGCGCCAGCAGCTTCAACTCACAGGGGGCCGGCACAGATACGCAGTATTTT.

The chain combines TRBV19 with TRBJ2-3, with 9 bases aligning to TRBD2. The CDR3 spans 16 residues. After removal of 3 bases from V and 7 bases from J, the junction contained 11 bases not matched to a gene. The V gene's germline CDR1 is LNHDA and CDR2 SQIVND (reference sequence). The CDR3 protein is CASSMKASGALYTQYF. CDR3 sequence (DNA): TGTGCCAGTAGTATGAAGGCTAGCGGGGCTTTGTATACGCAGTATTTT.

This chain connects TRBV5-4 to TRBJ2-1, with a possible D match to TRBD2 (5 bases). The CDR3 length is 16 residues. The V gene lost 0 bases and the J gene lost 5 bases, with 15 bases spanning the gap. Looked up from germline, CDR1 is SGHNT and CDR2 is YYREEE (reference sequence). In DNA form, the CDR3 reads TGTGCCAGCAGCTTGGGGGCTAGCTTTGGGAACAATGAGCAGTTCTTC. Translation: CASSLGASFGNNEQFF.

The gene calls are TRBV11-2 and TRBJ2-3; perhaps TRBD2 as D (6 bases). CDR1 is SGHAT, CDR2 FQNNGV, per germline. The CDR3 runs 15 residues. V lost 5 bases and J 2 bases, leaving 14 bases between the germline ends. CDR3 sequence (DNA): TGTGCCAGCAGCCCAGGGACTCGGATCACAGATACGCAGTATTTT. As protein: CASSPGTRITDTQYF.